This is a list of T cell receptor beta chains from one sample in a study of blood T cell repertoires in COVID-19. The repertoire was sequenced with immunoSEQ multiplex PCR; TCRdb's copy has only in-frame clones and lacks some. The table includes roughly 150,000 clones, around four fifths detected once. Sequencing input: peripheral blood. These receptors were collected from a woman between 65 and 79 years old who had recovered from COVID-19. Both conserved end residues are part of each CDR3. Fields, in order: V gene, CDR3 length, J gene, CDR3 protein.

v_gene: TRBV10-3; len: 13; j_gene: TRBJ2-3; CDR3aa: CAIRGATTDTQYF
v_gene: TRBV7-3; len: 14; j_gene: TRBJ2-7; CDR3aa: CASSPTGSRLEQYF
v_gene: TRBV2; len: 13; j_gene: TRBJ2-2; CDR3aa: CASSGGPTGELFF
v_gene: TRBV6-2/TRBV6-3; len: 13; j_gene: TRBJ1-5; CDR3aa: CASSYQRGQPQHF
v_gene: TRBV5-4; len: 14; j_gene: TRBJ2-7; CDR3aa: CASSAATGGYEQYF
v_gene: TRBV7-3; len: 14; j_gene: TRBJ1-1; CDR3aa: CASSPIGGETEAFF
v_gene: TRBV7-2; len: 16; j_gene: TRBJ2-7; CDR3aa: CASSLRRSGPTYEQYF
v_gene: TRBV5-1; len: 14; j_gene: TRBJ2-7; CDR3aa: CASSPNRDSYEQYF
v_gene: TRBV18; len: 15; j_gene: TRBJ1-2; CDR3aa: CASSPLDGQGKGYTF
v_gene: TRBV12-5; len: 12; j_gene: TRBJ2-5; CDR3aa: CASGSAGQTQYF
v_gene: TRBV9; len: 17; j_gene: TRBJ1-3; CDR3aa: CASSPRQGPRSGNTIYF
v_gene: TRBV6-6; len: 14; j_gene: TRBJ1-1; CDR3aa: CASSPRALNTEAFF
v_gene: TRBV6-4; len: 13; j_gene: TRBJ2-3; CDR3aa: CATRDYPAGTQYF
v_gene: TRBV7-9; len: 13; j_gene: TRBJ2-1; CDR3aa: CASSSPDSYEQFF
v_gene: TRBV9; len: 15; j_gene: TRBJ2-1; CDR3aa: CASSPGPTPADEQFF
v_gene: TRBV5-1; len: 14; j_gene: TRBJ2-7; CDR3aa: CASSIRDRGREQYF